This note documents a single T cell receptor beta chain sequence. The target antigen is unknown. Using immunoSEQ multiplex PCR, the repertoire was profiled, and TCRdb retains in-frame clones only, with some absent. The sample carries about 120,000 clones, approximately 81% recorded once. The data belong to a study of cytomegalovirus exposure and HLA in healthy donors. Overall study: The 95 to 150 validation repertoires used a platform that matched the one used for the 600 to 700 first-cohort repertoires, as a later analysis reported. Study-level findings and limits: Some TCR beta chains (about 170 of them) were listed as cytomegalovirus-associated.

In germline, CDR1 is MNHEY, CDR2 SVGAGI. The CDR3 loop spans 13 amino acids. Unmatched junction bases numbered 8, after V lost 5 bases and J lost 9 bases. Donors came from a validation cohort of approximately 110 subjects, distinct from the first 666-subject cohort. Sequenced material: PBMCs. The chain uses TRBV6-5 and TRBJ1-2, with 8 nucleotides matching TRBD1. The sequence derives from a woman in her 30s in good health and CMV-seronegative. The CDR3 sequence is CASSIGQGGRYTF. The DNA of the CDR3 is TGTGCCAGCAGTATAGGACAGGGCGGCCGCTACACCTTC.